This TCR beta chain originates from a study of low-dose radiotherapy and immunotherapy resistance in tumors. This CDR3 comprises 12 residues. Between the trimmed V and J ends, which lost 2 bases and 8 bases, there was a span of 7 bases. CDR1 is SGHAT, CDR2 FQNNGV, per germline. TRAV- and TRBV-specific primers were used for first-strand cDNA, which covered alpha and beta chains. It was with a constant-region primer and a V-primer adapter that TCRs were amplified over about 20 PCR cycles. TCRdb called the reads again in MiXCR, with one record for every CDR3 protein. The data show approximately 6,000 distinct CDR3 sequences, roughly four fifths seen once.

The receptor's source is a human donor with advanced metastatic prostate, ovarian, gallbladder or colorectal cancer (not recorded which). This table probably holds off-target reads from a library built for another chain. V usage is TRBV11-2 and J usage is TRBJ2-1; D is unresolved. CDR3 sequence: CASSLLDYEQFF. In DNA form, the CDR3 reads TGTGCCAGCAGCTTACTGGATTATGAGCAGTTCTTC.